The TCR beta chain under discussion was sequenced for a study of T cell responses to AZD1222 COVID-19 vaccine. Study-level points and caveats: Unmutated variant regions are reportedly the target of nearly half of TCRs that are spike-specific. Across the whole spike, CD4 TCRs peaked at regions 160-218 and 743-854.

The CDR3 runs to 15 residues. V lost 7 bases to trimming and J lost 6 bases; unmatched junction nucleotides: 11. Germline V gene lookup returns CDR1 MNHEY and CDR2 SMNVEV (reference sequence). TCRdb's copy holds only in-frame clones and misses some; the assay was immunoSEQ multiplex PCR. Of roughly 140,000 clones detected, 88% appear once; the ten largest clones hold 6.9%. About this clone: Its antigen is not known.

The chain couples TRBV27 to TRBJ2-2, with 7 bases matching TRBD1. The source is an adult who had recovered from COVID-19. Sequenced material: peripheral blood, taken after recovery from COVID-19. The CDR3 DNA reads as TGTGCCAGCACCCTCGACAGGGATCGGTCCGGGGAGCTGTTTTTT. Translated: CASTLDRDRSGELFF.